These T cell receptor beta chains were read from a single sample in a study of beta chain features in type 1 diabetes. Clones were sequenced by immunoSEQ multiplex PCR, and TCRdb holds only the in-frame ones, with some missing. This sample carries 630,000 or so clones, around 15% of them seen once, and the ten largest clones take approximately 0.043%. Sequenced material: naive CD4+ T cells from blood. Source of these receptors: a man aged 18 to 29 with type 1 diabetes. Both conserved end residues are part of each CDR3. Each record gives: CDR3 length, V gene, clone size, D gene, J gene, CDR3 protein, CDR3 DNA. D genes are given only for firm matches. Size values are once, few and many counts, or a class for expanded clones, and some rows have none.

cdr3_length: 14
v_call: TRBV30
clone_size: few
d_call: NA
j_call: TRBJ2-7
cdr3_aa: CAWSVLVSSYEQYF
cdr3_nt: TGTGCCTGGAGTGTACTCGTTAGTTCCTACGAGCAGTACTTC

cdr3_length: 16
v_call: TRBV30
clone_size: NA
d_call: NA
j_call: TRBJ2-1
cdr3_aa: CAWSVQRSTIHNEQFF
cdr3_nt: TGTGCCTGGAGTGTTCAGCGCTCGACCATACACAATGAGCAGTTCTTC

cdr3_length: 18
v_call: TRBV5-4
clone_size: NA
d_call: TRBD2
j_call: TRBJ2-1
cdr3_aa: CASSWGGWREGSYNEQFF
cdr3_nt: TGTGCCAGCAGCTGGGGAGGTTGGCGGGAGGGCTCCTACAATGAGCAGTTCTTC

cdr3_length: 14
v_call: TRBV30
clone_size: NA
d_call: NA
j_call: TRBJ1-6
cdr3_aa: CAWSGFPGNSPLHF
cdr3_nt: TGTGCCTGGAGTGGCTTCCCGGGTAATTCACCCCTCCACTTT

cdr3_length: 15
v_call: TRBV5-4
clone_size: NA
d_call: TRBD2
j_call: TRBJ2-1
cdr3_aa: CASSLTSGSYNEQFF
cdr3_nt: TGTGCCAGCAGCTTGACTAGCGGGAGCTACAATGAGCAGTTCTTC

cdr3_length: 16
v_call: TRBV5-4
clone_size: few
d_call: NA
j_call: TRBJ2-2
cdr3_aa: CASSLQVQSHTGELFF
cdr3_nt: TGTGCCAGCAGCTTGCAGGTACAGAGTCACACCGGGGAGCTGTTTTTT

cdr3_length: 15
v_call: TRBV9
clone_size: NA
d_call: TRBD2
j_call: TRBJ2-1
cdr3_aa: CASSPGLAPYNEQFF
cdr3_nt: TGTGCCAGCAGCCCCGGACTAGCTCCCTACAATGAGCAGTTCTTC

cdr3_length: 14
v_call: TRBV6-6
clone_size: NA
d_call: NA
j_call: TRBJ2-7
cdr3_aa: CASSYLTGIYEQYF
cdr3_nt: TGTGCCAGCAGTTACCTCACAGGGATCTACGAGCAGTACTTC

cdr3_length: 13
v_call: TRBV7-9
clone_size: NA
d_call: TRBD1
j_call: TRBJ1-1
cdr3_aa: CASSLGQGAEAFF
cdr3_nt: TGTGCCAGCAGCTTAGGACAGGGGGCAGAAGCTTTCTTT

cdr3_length: 16
v_call: TRBV6-6
clone_size: NA
d_call: TRBD2
j_call: TRBJ2-1
cdr3_aa: CASSPWQRGGLYEQFF
cdr3_nt: TGTGCCAGCAGTCCCTGGCAGCGGGGGGGCCTGTATGAGCAGTTCTTC

cdr3_length: 15
v_call: TRBV29-1
clone_size: NA
d_call: NA
j_call: TRBJ2-2
cdr3_aa: CSVAPVGGNTGELFF
cdr3_nt: TGCAGCGTTGCCCCAGTTGGGGGGAACACCGGGGAGCTGTTTTTT

cdr3_length: 15
v_call: TRBV18
clone_size: NA
d_call: NA
j_call: TRBJ2-5
cdr3_aa: CASSRRGTAAETQYF
cdr3_nt: TGTGCCAGCTCACGGCGGGGGACAGCTGCAGAGACCCAGTACTTC

cdr3_length: 10
v_call: TRBV20-1
clone_size: NA
d_call: NA
j_call: TRBJ2-7
cdr3_aa: CSAREEEQYF
cdr3_nt: TGCAGTGCTAGAGAGGAGGAGCAGTACTTC

cdr3_length: 14
v_call: TRBV18
clone_size: few
d_call: NA
j_call: TRBJ2-3
cdr3_aa: CASSPRRDTDTQYF
cdr3_nt: TGTGCCAGCTCACCGAGAAGAGACACAGATACGCAGTATTTT

cdr3_length: 15
v_call: TRBV5-1
clone_size: NA
d_call: NA
j_call: TRBJ2-2
cdr3_aa: CASSTRDGNTGELFF
cdr3_nt: TGCGCCAGCAGCACTCGGGACGGGAACACCGGGGAGCTGTTTTTT

cdr3_length: 13
v_call: TRBV29-1
clone_size: NA
d_call: NA
j_call: TRBJ1-1
cdr3_aa: CSATPWMNTEAFF
cdr3_nt: TGCAGCGCCACCCCCTGGATGAACACTGAAGCTTTCTTT

cdr3_length: 15
v_call: TRBV7-2
clone_size: few
d_call: NA
j_call: TRBJ1-2
cdr3_aa: CASSLDQVANYGYTF
cdr3_nt: TGTGCCAGCAGCTTAGATCAGGTCGCTAACTATGGCTACACCTTC

cdr3_length: 13
v_call: TRBV11-2
clone_size: NA
d_call: NA
j_call: TRBJ1-2
cdr3_aa: CASSLAGEYGYTF
cdr3_nt: TGTGCCAGCAGCTTGGCAGGGGAATATGGCTACACCTTC

cdr3_length: 14
v_call: TRBV7-2
clone_size: NA
d_call: TRBD1
j_call: TRBJ1-2
cdr3_aa: CASSLMQGEDGYTF
cdr3_nt: TGTGCCAGCAGCTTAATGCAGGGGGAGGATGGCTACACCTTC

cdr3_length: 16
v_call: TRBV18
clone_size: few
d_call: NA
j_call: TRBJ2-1
cdr3_aa: CASEFAAGATRNEQFF
cdr3_nt: TGTGCCAGCGAATTCGCCGCGGGGGCCACTAGGAATGAGCAGTTCTTC

cdr3_length: 12
v_call: TRBV29-1
clone_size: few
d_call: NA
j_call: TRBJ1-1
cdr3_aa: CSVGRLSAEAFF
cdr3_nt: TGCAGCGTGGGTCGGTTGTCTGCTGAAGCTTTCTTT

cdr3_length: 14
v_call: TRBV11-2
clone_size: NA
d_call: NA
j_call: TRBJ1-3
cdr3_aa: CASSLTGSGNTIYF
cdr3_nt: TGTGCCAGCAGCTTAACCGGCTCTGGAAACACCATATATTTT

cdr3_length: 15
v_call: TRBV5-1
clone_size: few
d_call: NA
j_call: TRBJ1-4
cdr3_aa: CASQKGPGANEKLFF
cdr3_nt: TGCGCCAGCCAGAAGGGCCCAGGGGCTAATGAAAAACTGTTTTTT

cdr3_length: 13
v_call: TRBV7-2
clone_size: few
d_call: NA
j_call: TRBJ2-3
cdr3_aa: CASSSPGADTQYF
cdr3_nt: TGTGCCAGCAGCTCCCCCGGAGCAGATACGCAGTATTTT

cdr3_length: 13
v_call: TRBV21-1
clone_size: few
d_call: NA
j_call: TRBJ1-6
cdr3_aa: CASSKDPRSPLHF
cdr3_nt: TGTGCCAGCAGCAAAGATCCGAGATCACCCCTCCACTTT

cdr3_length: 15
v_call: TRBV7-2
clone_size: NA
d_call: TRBD2
j_call: TRBJ2-7
cdr3_aa: CASSFPASGRDEQYF
cdr3_nt: TGTGCCAGCAGCTTCCCAGCTAGCGGGAGGGACGAGCAGTACTTC

cdr3_length: 16
v_call: TRBV7-9
clone_size: few
d_call: NA
j_call: TRBJ1-3
cdr3_aa: CASSPRAFNSGNTIYF
cdr3_nt: TGTGCCAGCAGCCCCCGGGCCTTTAACTCTGGAAACACCATATATTTT

cdr3_length: 13
v_call: TRBV13
clone_size: NA
d_call: NA
j_call: TRBJ2-5
cdr3_aa: CASSLDGKGTQYF
cdr3_nt: TGTGCCAGCAGCTTAGACGGGAAGGGGACCCAGTACTTC

cdr3_length: 15
v_call: TRBV30
clone_size: NA
d_call: TRBD2
j_call: TRBJ2-1
cdr3_aa: CAWATSGSSYNEQFF
cdr3_nt: TGTGCCTGGGCTACTAGCGGGAGCTCCTACAATGAGCAGTTCTTC

cdr3_length: 11
v_call: TRBV20-1
clone_size: NA
d_call: NA
j_call: TRBJ1-2
cdr3_aa: CSARRGYGYTF
cdr3_nt: TGCAGTGCTAGAAGGGGCTATGGCTACACCTTC

cdr3_length: 14
v_call: TRBV5-1
clone_size: few
d_call: TRBD1
j_call: TRBJ1-1
cdr3_aa: CASSWGQGLTEAFF
cdr3_nt: TGCGCCAGCAGCTGGGGACAGGGGCTGACTGAAGCTTTCTTT

cdr3_length: 13
v_call: TRBV5-1
clone_size: few
d_call: NA
j_call: TRBJ2-3
cdr3_aa: CASVGTTPDTQYF
cdr3_nt: TGCGCCAGCGTCGGGACAACGCCAGATACGCAGTATTTT

cdr3_length: 16
v_call: TRBV19
clone_size: few
d_call: NA
j_call: TRBJ2-6
cdr3_aa: CASQPGDFSGANVLTF
cdr3_nt: TGTGCCTCCCAGCCAGGGGATTTCTCTGGGGCCAACGTCCTGACTTTC

cdr3_length: 12
v_call: TRBV19
clone_size: few
d_call: NA
j_call: TRBJ2-1
cdr3_aa: CASSITHNEQFF
cdr3_nt: TGTGCCAGTAGTATAACCCACAATGAGCAGTTCTTC

cdr3_length: 16
v_call: TRBV7-7
clone_size: NA
d_call: NA
j_call: TRBJ2-6
cdr3_aa: CASSPRGPSGANVLTF
cdr3_nt: TGTGCTAGCAGTCCCCGGGGACCCTCTGGGGCCAACGTCCTGACTTTC

cdr3_length: 15
v_call: TRBV6-5
clone_size: NA
d_call: TRBD1
j_call: TRBJ2-2
cdr3_aa: CASSARRQGSGELFF
cdr3_nt: TGTGCCAGCAGTGCCCGCCGACAGGGGAGCGGGGAGCTGTTTTTT

cdr3_length: 11
v_call: TRBV5-1
clone_size: few
d_call: TRBD1
j_call: TRBJ2-1
cdr3_aa: CASSSGQYQFF
cdr3_nt: TGCGCCAGCAGTTCGGGACAGTACCAGTTCTTC

cdr3_length: 18
v_call: TRBV25-1
clone_size: NA
d_call: TRBD2
j_call: TRBJ2-5
cdr3_aa: CASSGTDLAGKWEETQYF
cdr3_nt: TGTGCCAGCAGTGGCACGGACCTAGCGGGCAAGTGGGAGGAGACCCAGTACTTC

cdr3_length: 14
v_call: TRBV5-1
clone_size: NA
d_call: TRBD1
j_call: TRBJ1-1
cdr3_aa: CASGIGQGGTEAFF
cdr3_nt: TGCGCCAGCGGAATCGGACAGGGGGGCACTGAAGCTTTCTTT

cdr3_length: 14
v_call: TRBV5-1
clone_size: NA
d_call: TRBD1
j_call: TRBJ1-4
cdr3_aa: CASSLGQGNEKLFF
cdr3_nt: TGCGCCAGCAGCTTGGGACAGGGTAATGAAAAACTGTTTTTT

cdr3_length: 13
v_call: TRBV5-6
clone_size: few
d_call: TRBD1
j_call: TRBJ1-5
cdr3_aa: CASSMDRNQPQHF
cdr3_nt: TGTGCCAGCAGCATGGACAGGAATCAGCCCCAGCATTTT

cdr3_length: 16
v_call: TRBV7-2
clone_size: NA
d_call: TRBD2
j_call: TRBJ2-5
cdr3_aa: CASSLGLAGGQETQYF
cdr3_nt: TGTGCCAGCAGCCTAGGACTAGCGGGAGGCCAAGAGACCCAGTACTTC

cdr3_length: 13
v_call: TRBV7-2
clone_size: NA
d_call: NA
j_call: TRBJ1-1
cdr3_aa: CASSLGQGYEAFF
cdr3_nt: TGTGCCAGCAGCTTAGGTCAGGGTTATGAAGCTTTCTTT

cdr3_length: 13
v_call: TRBV7-9
clone_size: NA
d_call: NA
j_call: TRBJ1-2
cdr3_aa: CASSSNAIDGYTF
cdr3_nt: TGTGCCAGCAGCTCCAACGCCATCGACGGCTACACCTTC

cdr3_length: 15
v_call: TRBV2
clone_size: few
d_call: TRBD2
j_call: TRBJ2-7
cdr3_aa: CASRGWDYQTYEQYF
cdr3_nt: TGTGCCAGCAGGGGCTGGGACTACCAGACCTACGAGCAGTACTTC

cdr3_length: 12
v_call: TRBV30
clone_size: NA
d_call: NA
j_call: TRBJ2-7
cdr3_aa: CAWSLNFYEQYF
cdr3_nt: TGTGCCTGGAGTCTCAATTTCTACGAGCAGTACTTC

cdr3_length: 13
v_call: TRBV18
clone_size: few
d_call: NA
j_call: TRBJ1-6
cdr3_aa: CASSIGVDSPLHF
cdr3_nt: TGTGCCAGCTCAATAGGGGTTGATTCACCCCTCCACTTT

cdr3_length: 13
v_call: TRBV6-1
clone_size: NA
d_call: NA
j_call: TRBJ2-5
cdr3_aa: CASSEASRETQYF
cdr3_nt: TGTGCCAGCAGTGAAGCTAGCAGAGAGACCCAGTACTTC

cdr3_length: 12
v_call: TRBV30
clone_size: NA
d_call: TRBD1
j_call: TRBJ2-7
cdr3_aa: CAWATGAYEQYF
cdr3_nt: TGTGCCTGGGCGACAGGGGCCTACGAGCAGTACTTC

cdr3_length: 15
v_call: TRBV6-5
clone_size: few
d_call: NA
j_call: TRBJ1-4
cdr3_aa: CASSYRGRANEKLFF
cdr3_nt: TGTGCCAGCAGTTACAGGGGACGAGCTAATGAAAAACTGTTTTTT

cdr3_length: 11
v_call: TRBV5-1
clone_size: NA
d_call: NA
j_call: TRBJ2-1
cdr3_aa: CASSFSRLQFF
cdr3_nt: TGCGCCAGCAGCTTCAGTCGTCTTCAGTTCTTC

cdr3_length: 15
v_call: TRBV5-1
clone_size: few
d_call: TRBD2
j_call: TRBJ2-3
cdr3_aa: CASSFGTSGTDTQYF
cdr3_nt: TGCGCCAGCAGCTTCGGGACTAGCGGCACAGATACGCAGTATTTT

cdr3_length: 15
v_call: TRBV5-1
clone_size: few
d_call: NA
j_call: TRBJ2-5
cdr3_aa: CASTHGGPEGETQYF
cdr3_nt: TGCGCCAGCACCCACGGGGGTCCCGAAGGGGAGACCCAGTACTTC

cdr3_length: 15
v_call: TRBV11-2
clone_size: NA
d_call: TRBD2
j_call: TRBJ2-1
cdr3_aa: CASSFRGGLAGEQFF
cdr3_nt: TGTGCCAGCAGCTTTCGGGGGGGGCTCGCGGGTGAGCAGTTCTTC

cdr3_length: 14
v_call: TRBV4-3
clone_size: NA
d_call: NA
j_call: TRBJ2-3
cdr3_aa: CASSQDPATDTQYF
cdr3_nt: TGCGCCAGCAGCCAAGATCCTGCTACAGATACGCAGTATTTT

cdr3_length: 14
v_call: TRBV30
clone_size: few
d_call: NA
j_call: TRBJ2-4
cdr3_aa: CAWNAGLAKNIQYF
cdr3_nt: TGTGCCTGGAATGCGGGACTAGCCAAAAACATTCAGTACTTC

cdr3_length: 12
v_call: TRBV5-1
clone_size: few
d_call: NA
j_call: TRBJ2-1
cdr3_aa: CASSLGHNEQFF
cdr3_nt: TGCGCCAGCAGCTTGGGGCACAATGAGCAGTTCTTC